One sample yielded the 21 T cell receptor beta chains listed below, sequenced in a study of blood T cell repertoires in COVID-19. Assay: immunoSEQ multiplex PCR; the TCRdb copy retains only in-frame clones and omits some. The sample consists of roughly 200,000 clones, 87% of them appearing once. What was sequenced was PBMCs or T cells enriched from blood (not recorded which). The origin of the receptors is a woman aged 30 to 39 who had recovered from COVID-19.

This chain joins TRBV30 and TRBJ2-1, with TRBD1 matching over 7 bases. Germline values: CDR1 GTSNPN, CDR2 SVGIG (reference sequence). Trimming took 2 bases from V and 10 from J; bases not matched to a gene: 17. The CDR3 length is 16 residues. CDR3 protein: CAWSPTPVRQGREQFF. The CDR3 coding sequence is TGTGCCTGGAGTCCAACCCCGGTTCGACAGGGTCGAGAGCAGTTCTTC.

The chain combines TRBV10-3 with TRBJ1-6; 7 nucleotides line up with TRBD1. The CDR3 runs 15 residues. CDR1 is ENHRY and CDR2 is SYGVKD in the germline V gene. V lost 5 bases, J lost 7 bases, and 8 bases stayed unmatched. CDR3 DNA sequence: TGTGCCATCAGTACGGGAGGGACAGCCAATTCACCCCTCCACTTT. Amino acids: CAISTGGTANSPLHF.

This rearrangement joins TRBV7-9 to TRBJ1-3; 8 positions agree with TRBD1. The germline V gene encodes CDR1 SEHNR and CDR2 FQNEAQ (reference sequence). The CDR3 extends over 15 amino acids. J gave up 2 bases and V 4 bases, and 4 bases lay outside the gene matches. CDR3 loop: CASSSTGGAGNTIYF. The CDR3 nucleotides are TGTGCCAGCAGCTCTACAGGGGGGGCTGGAAACACCATATATTTT.

This chain joins TRBV6-5 and TRBJ1-6, with TRBD1 as a possible D gene (6 bases). Germline loops: CDR1 MNHEY, CDR2 SVGAGI. The V and J ends lost 6 bases and 6 bases respectively, with 15 bases between them. The CDR3 is 15 residues long. CDR3 sequence: CASRNEWGLNSPLHF. As DNA, the CDR3 is TGTGCCAGCAGGAACGAGTGGGGGCTTAATTCACCCCTCCACTTT.

The chain has TRBV7-8 and TRBJ1-2; 9 nucleotides line up with TRBD1. J gave up 6 bases and V 0 bases, and 5 bases lay outside the gene matches. This CDR3 has 15 amino acids. Germline V gene sequence: CDR1 SGHVS, CDR2 FQNEAQ. The chain's CDR3 is CASSLAGTGINGYTF. In DNA form, the CDR3 reads TGTGCCAGCAGCTTAGCCGGGACAGGGATTAATGGCTACACCTTC.

CDR3 in amino acids: CASEPVTFTYEQYF. CDR3 nucleotides: TGTGCCAGCGAACCCGTGACATTCACCTACGAGCAGTACTTC. The gene calls are TRBV7-9 and TRBJ2-7, with no clear D. Germline CDR1 is SEHNR and CDR2 is FQNEAQ (reference sequence). V was pared by 8 bases and J by 2 bases, with 16 bases between. The CDR3 runs to 14 residues.

This clone was seen repeatedly, ten times or more. The chain links TRBV7-6 to TRBJ2-1; 10 bases fit TRBD2. CDR1 and CDR2 (germline): SGHVS, FNYEAQ. The V segment lost 0 bases and the J segment 4 bases; nucleotides outside the gene matches: 3. CDR3 length equals 16 residues. CDR3 loop: CASSLAVSGGYNEQFF. CDR3 sequence (DNA): TGTGCCAGCAGCTTAGCGGTTAGCGGGGGGTACAATGAGCAGTTCTTC.

This rearrangement joins TRBV30 to TRBJ2-6; D could derive from TRBD1 or TRBD2 (5 bases each). V was pared by 5 bases and J by 1 base, with 9 bases between. The V gene's germline CDR1 is GTSNPN and CDR2 SVGIG (reference sequence). This CDR3 comprises 14 residues. The CDR3 reads CAWGTGSGANVLTF. In DNA, the CDR3 is TGTGCCTGGGGGACGGGATCTGGGGCCAACGTCCTGACTTTC.

The rearrangement uses TRBV6-4 and TRBJ1-2; TRBD1 matches 7 bases. This CDR3 has 14 amino acids. The junction had 6 bases not matched to a gene; V was cut back by 5 bases and J by 3 bases. Germline assignment: CDR1 MRHNA and CDR2 SNTAGT. The CDR3 nucleotides are TGTGCCAGCAGTCGCGAACAGGGGCACTATGGCTACACCTTC. Translation: CASSREQGHYGYTF.

The CDR3 is CASSLTPRGPGQYF. CDR3 nucleotides: TGTGCCAGCAGCTTAACTCCCAGGGGGCCTGGTCAGTACTTC. The chain carries TRBV7-3 and TRBJ2-4; 8 bases are shared with TRBD1. From germline, CDR1 is SGHTA and CDR2 FQGTGA. The trim removed 0 bases at V and 12 bases at J, leaving 7 bases unmatched. The CDR3 spans 14 residues. The variable domain in full, completed from reference TRBV7-3 and TRBJ2-4, reads GAGVSQTPSNKVTEKGKYVELRCDPISGHTALYWYRQSLGQGPEFLIYFQGTGAADDSGLPNDRFFAVRPEGSVSTLKIQRTERGDSAVYLCASSLTPRGPGQYFGAGTRLSVL.

The chain carries TRBV21-1 and TRBJ1-1. TRBV21-1 is shown as a pseudogene. This CDR3 region has 15 residues. For the CDR3, the DNA is TGTGCCAGCAGCAAAGTGGCGATCGGGGGCACTGAAGCTTTCTTT. Protein sequence: CASSKVAIGGTEAFF.

The genes are TRBV3-1 (or the pseudogene TRBV3-2) and TRBJ2-1, with 8 bases lining up with TRBD1. Germline CDR1 reads LGHDT; CDR2 reads YNNKEL (reference sequence). The length of the CDR3 is 17 residues. The J segment lost 1 base and the V segment lost 1 base, leaving 6 bases of the junction unmatched. The DNA for the CDR3 is TGTGCCAGCAGCCAAGCCGGACAGGGCCATTCCTACAATGAGCAGTTCTTC. As protein: CASSQAGQGHSYNEQFF.

The chain combines TRBV3-1 (or the pseudogene TRBV3-2) with TRBJ1-2; TRBD1 is a possible D gene (5 bases). Trimming took off 2 bases at V and 3 bases at J, with 10 bases between the two ends. Germline V gives CDR1 LGHDT, CDR2 YNNKEL (reference sequence). The length of the CDR3 is 14 residues. The CDR3, as DNA: TGTGCCAGCAGCCAACGAGCGGGGGACTATGGCTACACCTTC. This sequence encodes CASSQRAGDYGYTF.

The V call is TRBV9, the J call TRBJ2-4, with D possibly TRBD2 on 5 matching bases. Trimming took off 4 bases at V and 4 bases at J, with 15 bases between the two ends. CDR3 size: 15 residues. Germline assignment: CDR1 SGDLS and CDR2 YYNGEE. The CDR3 region is CASSPMGASKNIQYF. The CDR3 DNA is TGTGCCAGCAGCCCGATGGGAGCATCGAAAAACATTCAGTACTTC.

This clone has a handful of counts. The V gene is TRBV28, the J gene TRBJ1-1; D may be TRBD1 (5 bases). Per germline, CDR1 MDHEN and CDR2 SYDVKM. V lost 6 bases to trimming and J lost 1 base, with 9 bases between them. This CDR3 has 13 amino acids. Here the CDR3 reads CASRQTGNTEAFF. The CDR3 DNA reads TGTGCCAGCAGACAAACAGGGAACACTGAAGCTTTCTTT.

The rearrangement joins TRBV7-9 to TRBJ2-7, with 9 bases identical to TRBD1. The CDR3 runs 11 residues. The junction had 2 bases not matched to a gene; V was cut back by 5 bases and J by 9 bases. The germline gives CDR1 SEHNR, CDR2 FQNEAQ (reference sequence). In DNA form, the CDR3 reads TGTGCCAGCAGCCGGGGACAGGGGCAGTACTTC. Amino acids: CASSRGQGQYF.

V is TRBV15 and J is TRBJ1-1, with TRBD1 matching over 7 bases. This CDR3 has 13 residues. CDR1 LNHNV and CDR2 YYDKDF come from the germline V gene (reference sequence). V lost 9 bases and J lost 4; bases outside the gene matches: 8. CDR3 sequence: CATQRQGLTEAFF. As DNA, the CDR3 is TGTGCCACGCAAAGACAGGGCCTCACTGAAGCTTTCTTT.

This clone qualifies as medium-sized. J is TRBJ2-7 and V is TRBV11-3, with TRBD1 as a possible D gene (5 bases). The CDR3 spans 14 residues. The germline V and J ends were trimmed by 0 bases and 3 bases, with 9 bases remaining between them. Germline CDR1 is SGHNT and CDR2 is YENEEA. The CDR3 DNA sequence: TGTGCCAGCAGCTTAGATCAGGGTGTCTACGAGCAGTACTTC. This encodes CASSLDQGVYEQYF.

The chain has TRBV28 and TRBJ2-3, with a weak D call TRBD1 (6 bases). Germline values: CDR1 MDHEN, CDR2 SYDVKM. The CDR3 sequence is 16 residues long. Trimming removed 3 bases at V and 3 bases at J, with 16 bases between. The CDR3 DNA sequence: TGTGCCAGCAGTTTCTTAAGGGCCAGGGGAACAGATACGCAGTATTTT. Protein: CASSFLRARGTDTQYF. Filled out from reference TRBV28 and TRBJ2-3, the complete variable domain reads DVKVTQSSRYLVKRTGEKVFLECVQDMDHENMFWYRQDPGLGLRLIYFSYDVKMKEKGDIPEGYSVSREKKERFSLILESASTNQTSMYLCASSFLRARGTDTQYFGPGTRLTVL.

The rearrangement links TRBV2 to TRBJ1-2; TRBD1 aligns across 7 bases. This CDR3 spans 17 amino acids. The junction had 10 bases not matched to a gene; V was cut back by 3 bases and J by 0 bases. The germline CDR1 and CDR2 sequences are SNHLY and FYNNEI. CDR3 loop: CASSDPGQISSNYGYTF. CDR3 DNA: TGTGCCAGCAGTGACCCGGGACAGATTTCTTCTAACTATGGCTACACCTTC.

This clone appeared a few times. The chain joins TRBV6-5 to TRBJ2-4; 10 bases are shared with TRBD1. The junction had 8 bases not matched to a gene; V was cut back by 6 bases and J by 6 bases. Germline V lookup: CDR1 MNHEY, CDR2 SVGAGI. The CDR3 has 15 amino acids. The CDR3 bases are TGTGCCAGCAGCCCGACAGGGGGCGCGGGAAACATTCAGTACTTC. It yields the protein CASSPTGGAGNIQYF.